This T cell receptor (beta chain) was recorded in a study of cytomegalovirus exposure and HLA in healthy donors. Study context: Genotyping of 300 to 450 donors showed that approximately 83% belonged to the Caucasian-associated ancestry cluster. Overall study findings and caveats: The authors listed approximately 150 TCR beta chains as cytomegalovirus-associated. A later analysis associated 16,951 TCR beta sequences with HLA alleles at a 0.05 false discovery rate.

Regarding this clone: Its specificity is not known.

The PCR made use of 60 Vbeta and 13 Jbeta primers. TCRdb keeps only in-frame clones here, not all; method: immunoSEQ multiplex PCR. The sample gives approximately 79,000 clones, around 78% of which show up once; less than 2% is in the top ten. CDR3 size: 11 residues. Trimming took 4 bases from V and 6 from J, leaving 9 bases between them. Germline CDR1 reads SQVTM; CDR2 reads ANQGSEA. The sequenced material came from PBMCs. The sequence derives from a man aged 40-55 years in good health and CMV-seronegative. The rearrangement joins TRBV29-1 to TRBJ1-2, with D hard to call. The CDR3 region has the DNA TGCAGCGTTGCTGATGACAATGGCTACACCTTC. As protein: CSVADDNGYTF.